This entry concerns a single T cell receptor beta chain. It has no known antigen specificity. Base qualities are not at hand, and no much larger clone is one base apart. The data derive from a study of radiotherapy plus CTLA-4 blockade in lung cancer (dated by TCRdb to about 2018). Some background on the complete study: Among the enrolled patients, about 20% had an objective response, and roughly 30% reached disease control.

Counted from cysteine to phenylalanine, this CDR3 has 15 amino acids. Only the CDR3 region is kept as DNA, spanning 45 bases read in frame from base 1. CDR1 SNHLY and CDR2 FYNNEI are derived from the germline V gene. V drops 5 bases and J drops 0 bases, leaving 11 bases in between. The library was obtained by the immunoSEQ multiplex PCR assay. TCRdb's version of the immuneACCESS table is confined to in-frame rearrangements and falls short of the full clone set. An unresolved V gene accounts for under half of the shortfall where checked; the remainder is of unknown origin. The sample records some 73,000 clones, nearly 75% of which are singletons. In total, the top ten clones hold 9.9% of the sample. Beyond this particular receptor, the publication reports: After treatment with radiotherapy and ipilimumab, TCR clones that came from tumors expanded in the peripheral blood. The strongest predictors of response, as reported, were early dynamic changes in blood T cell clones along with a rise in serum interferon-beta after radiation.

In this study, focal radiation therapy paired with CTLA-4 blockade (ipilimumab) was tested in patients who had chemo-refractory metastatic non-small-cell lung cancer. The rearranged segments are TRBV2 and TRBJ2-1; the D gene cannot be resolved reliably. The input for sequencing was peripheral blood, taken from a patient treated with radiotherapy plus ipilimumab. The receptor was isolated from a human donor with non-small cell lung cancer whose response to radiotherapy plus ipilimumab could not be evaluated. The bases read TGTGCCAGCAGTCAGAACCGATACTCCTACAATGAGCAGTTCTTC. Its translation is CASSQNRYSYNEQFF.